This TCR beta chain appears in the sequencing data of a study of blood T cell repertoires in COVID-19. Overall study: From the United States, Italy and Spain came samples of acute and convalescent COVID-19.

The V and J ends lost 4 bases and 0 bases, in that order; junction bases with no gene match: 1. CDR1 LGHDT and CDR2 YNNKEL come from the germline V gene (reference sequence). CDR3 length: 14 residues. In the original workflow: Reference gene primer amplification yielded estimated nucleated cell counts. TCRdb's table, derived via immunoSEQ multiplex PCR, lists solely in-frame clones and lacks some. The V and J calls and clone size are taken from that table; D and trimming were inferred from the DNA. The table shows approximately 180,000 clones, with 70% to 90% occurring only once. The sample was peripheral blood. The TCR comes from a man aged 55 to 70 with acute or convalescent COVID-19. This sequence joins TRBV3-1 (or the pseudogene TRBV3-2) and TRBJ1-1; 8 positions agree with TRBD1. CDR3 nucleotide sequence: TGTGCCAGCAGCCGACAGGGGATGAACACTGAAGCTTTCTTT. Protein product: CASSRQGMNTEAFF.